These 29 T cell receptor beta chains were all obtained from the same sample, sequenced in a study of CD8 T cells in ankylosing spondylitis. Each CDR3 protein gets one entry after TCRdb re-called the 5' RACE reads with MiXCR. The profile shows 200,000 to 250,000 distinct CDR3 sequences, about 10% of them singletons. Sequenced input: blood, either unsorted or a sorted T cell fraction (not recorded which). These receptors came from a male donor with ankylosing spondylitis or in good health (not recorded which).

This clonotype showed up just a few times. The rearrangement joins TRBV13 to TRBJ1-2, with 7 bases fitting TRBD1. The CDR3 extends over 17 amino acids. The ends lost 5 bases at V and 5 bases at J; junction bases unmatched: 17. Germline lookup yields CDR1 PRHDT and CDR2 FYEKMQ (reference sequence). CDR3 nucleotides: TGTGCCAGCAGCCCCCGGGCGGCTCGGACAGGAGGATATGGCTACACCTTC. Its protein is CASSPRAARTGGYGYTF.

This clonotype was seen many times. The chain recombines TRBV28 with TRBJ2-3, with unresolved D. The CDR3 sequence is 15 residues long. Per germline, CDR1 MDHEN and CDR2 SYDVKM. V was clipped by 7 bases and J by 2 bases, with 16 bases between them. The CDR3 region is CASTPVGSYTDTQYF. The CDR3 DNA follows: TGTGCCAGCACCCCGGTTGGCAGCTACACAGATACGCAGTATTTT.

This clonotype was detected many times. The V call is TRBV10-3, the J call TRBJ1-3; tentatively, D is TRBD1 (5 bases). V was trimmed by 3 bases and J by 0 bases, leaving 12 bases between them. The germline gives CDR1 ENHRY, CDR2 SYGVKD. CDR3 length: 16 amino acids. The CDR3 sequence: CAISDLAGDSGNTIYF. CDR3 nucleotides: TGTGCCATCAGTGACCTCGCGGGGGACTCTGGAAACACCATATATTTT.

This clonotype appeared many times. The chain has TRBV12-3 or TRBV12-4 and TRBJ2-7; D not resolved. The CDR3 runs 11 residues. The CDR3 sequence is CASASSYEQYF. The CDR3 region has the DNA TGTGCTTCGGCCAGCTCCTACGAGCAGTACTTC.

This clonotype was counted many times. This chain uses TRBV5-6 with TRBJ1-5; 7 bases agree with TRBD1. There are 16 residues in the CDR3. Germline lookup yields CDR1 SGHDT and CDR2 YYEEEE. V lost 0 bases to trimming and J lost 5 bases; unmatched junction nucleotides: 8. The CDR3 DNA follows: TGTGCCAGCAGCTTGGGGACAGGTATCGGCGATCAGCCCCAGCATTTT. Translation: CASSLGTGIGDQPQHF.

The sample holds many counts of this clonotype. The J gene is TRBJ2-1, the V gene TRBV5-1; 8 bases are shared with TRBD2. The CDR3 totals 15 residues. Unmatched junction bases numbered 9, after V lost 4 bases and J lost 6 bases. Germline V CDR1 and CDR2: SGHRS, YFSETQ. CDR3 sequence reads: CASSPRTSWGNEQFF. The CDR3 DNA reads TGCGCCAGCAGCCCGAGGACTAGCTGGGGCAATGAGCAGTTCTTC.

This clonotype was recorded many times. The chain couples TRBV4-1 to TRBJ2-4; D uncertain. Germline V lookup: CDR1 MGHRA, CDR2 YSYEKL. This CDR3 has 15 residues. Trimming took off 1 base at V and 0 bases at J, with 7 bases between the two ends. The CDR3 bases are TGCGCCAGCAGCCAAGTCCAGCTAGCCAAAAACATTCAGTACTTC. This gives the protein CASSQVQLAKNIQYF.

This clonotype was recorded at least ten times. This rearrangement joins TRBV7-2 to TRBJ2-2; D uncertain. Germline V gene sequence: CDR1 SGHTA, CDR2 FQGNSA. The CDR3 sequence is 13 residues long. The germline V and J ends were trimmed by 4 bases and 6 bases, with 9 bases remaining between them. The CDR3 here is CASSYGRPGELFF. The CDR3, as DNA: TGTGCCAGCAGCTATGGGCGCCCCGGGGAGCTGTTTTTT.

There are many counts of this clonotype. V gene TRBV12-3 or TRBV12-4 combines with J gene TRBJ1-5, with TRBD1 as a possible D gene (6 bases). The CDR3 covers 16 residues. The germline V and J ends were trimmed by 3 bases and 2 bases, with 14 bases remaining between them. CDR3 bases: TGTGCCAGCAGTTTTGTAAGCAGGGGAGGCAATCAGCCCCAGCATTTT. Its protein product is CASSFVSRGGNQPQHF.

This sequence joins TRBV5-1 and TRBJ1-1, with D hard to call. V was shortened by 1 base and J by 3 bases, with 7 bases between the two germline ends. The CDR3 sequence is 13 residues long. CDR1 and CDR2 from the germline V gene are SGHRS and YFSETQ. The CDR3, as DNA: TGCGCCAGCAGCTTGAGGACCGACACTGAAGCTTTCTTT. Translated, it gives CASSLRTDTEAFF.

This clonotype has a count of ten or more. This chain connects TRBV5-5 to TRBJ2-1; 7 nucleotides align to TRBD2. CDR1 and CDR2 from the germline V gene are SGHKS and YYEKEE (reference sequence). CDR3 size: 16 residues. J lost 12 bases, V lost 5 bases, and 20 bases had no gene match. CDR3 loop: CASSPTSLRGDLGQFF. CDR3 coding DNA: TGTGCCAGCAGTCCGACGTCCCTCCGGGGGGATCTCGGGCAGTTCTTC.

This clonotype was observed many times. The chain combines TRBV29-1 with TRBJ2-7, with 9 bases matching TRBD1. This CDR3 has 15 residues. V gave up 1 base and J gave up 5 bases; unmatched junction bases: 9. The germline CDR1 and CDR2 sequences are SQVTM and ANQGSEA. CDR3 DNA: TGCAGCGTTGAAGTCTGGGACAGGGTGTCTGACGAGCAGTACTTC. Amino acid sequence: CSVEVWDRVSDEQYF.

This clonotype came up many times. The chain couples TRBV4-1 to TRBJ2-2, with a possible D match to TRBD1 (5 bases). The V gene lost 4 bases and the J gene lost 4 bases, with 10 bases spanning the gap. Per the germline V gene, CDR1 is MGHRA and CDR2 is YSYEKL. The CDR3 has 14 amino acids. This CDR3 is CASSPGLGTGELFF. In DNA form, the CDR3 reads TGCGCCAGCAGCCCAGGGTTGGGCACCGGGGAGCTGTTTTTT.

This clonotype came up many times. The chain is built from TRBV12-3 or TRBV12-4 and TRBJ1-4, with 9 bases fitting TRBD1. The CDR3 has 16 amino acids. V lost 3 bases, J lost 3 bases, and 5 bases stayed unmatched. Here the CDR3 DNA reads TGTGCCAGCAGTTTCGGGGACAGGGCGCCTAATGAAAAACTGTTTTTT. Translation: CASSFGDRAPNEKLFF.

This clonotype occurred a few times. The gene calls are TRBV7-9 and TRBJ1-4, with D unclear. CDR3 length: 14 residues. The germline gives CDR1 SEHNR, CDR2 FQNEAQ (reference sequence). V was clipped by 3 bases and J by 8 bases, with 13 bases between them. DNA of the CDR3: TGTGCCAGCAGCTTCGAGGAGAGAGGCGAAAAACTGTTTTTT. This translates into CASSFEERGEKLFF. The full variable domain, its missing parts supplied by reference TRBV7-9 and TRBJ1-4, is DTGVSQNPRHKITKRGQNVTFRCDPISEHNRLYWYRQTLGQGPEFLTYFQNEAQLEKSRLLSDRFSAERPKGSFSTLEIQRTEQGDSAMYLCASSFEERGEKLFFGSGTQLSVL.

This clonotype was found a few times. The chain joins TRBV29-1 to TRBJ1-4; tentative D call: TRBD1 (5 bases). Germline CDR1 and CDR2: SQVTM and ANQGSEA. V was trimmed by 4 bases and J by 5 bases, leaving 8 bases between them. The CDR3 extends over 12 amino acids. The CDR3 loop reads CSVVDRNEKLFF. The CDR3 DNA is TGCAGCGTTGTAGACAGAAATGAAAAACTGTTTTTT.

J is TRBJ2-2 and V is TRBV29-1, with D possibly matching TRBD1 (6 bases). CDR1 and CDR2 from the germline V gene are SQVTM and ANQGSEA. The CDR3 is made up of 12 amino acids. Trimming took off 6 bases at V and 6 bases at J, with 11 bases between the two ends. The CDR3 sequence is CSVQQGPGELFF. CDR3 sequence (DNA): TGCAGCGTCCAACAGGGTCCCGGGGAGCTGTTTTTT.

The J gene is TRBJ2-3, the V gene TRBV10-3, with 12 positions matching TRBD2. The CDR3 sequence is 18 residues long. V shed 0 bases and J 6 bases; nucleotides not matched to a gene: 10. From germline, CDR1 is ENHRY and CDR2 SYGVKD. The CDR3 DNA follows: TGTGCCATCAGTGAGTCACGGACTAGCGGGGCCGATGCCGATACGCAGTATTTT. It translates to CAISESRTSGADADTQYF.

At least ten counts were recorded for this clonotype. The chain has TRBV5-6 and TRBJ2-3; D gene unclear. The CDR3 runs 15 residues. Trimming left V 4 bases short and J 1 base short, with 13 bases between. CDR1 and CDR2 from the germline V gene are SGHDT and YYEEEE. CDR3 bases: TGTGCCAGCAGCCCAACCCACTCAGGCACAGATACGCAGTATTTT. It encodes CASSPTHSGTDTQYF.

The chain has TRBV12-3 or TRBV12-4 and TRBJ2-3; 9 bases map to TRBD2. Germline trimming cut 6 bases from V and 2 bases from J; bases unmatched to any gene: 6. The CDR3 loop spans 15 amino acids. CDR3 nucleotide sequence: TGTGCCAGCAGCCCCACTAGCGGGCACACAGATACGCAGTATTTT. Its translation: CASSPTSGHTDTQYF.

This clonotype showed up just a few times. V is TRBV7-8 and J is TRBJ1-4, with unresolved D. V was clipped by 7 bases and J by 8 bases, with 11 bases between them. Germline lookup yields CDR1 SGHVS and CDR2 FQNEAQ. The CDR3 length is 12 residues. CDR3 protein: CASTVLGEKLFF. DNA of the CDR3: TGTGCCAGCACCGTACTGGGCGAAAAACTGTTTTTT.

This clonotype showed up just a few times. The rearrangement links TRBV29-1 to TRBJ2-1; 7 bases line up with TRBD1. The trim removed 7 bases at V and 0 bases at J, leaving 6 bases unmatched. CDR1 is SQVTM, CDR2 ANQGSEA, per germline. This CDR3 is built from 14 residues. The CDR3 region has the DNA TGCAGCGGAGAGACAGGGAGCTCCTACAATGAGCAGTTCTTC. Its translation is CSGETGSSYNEQFF.

This clonotype occurred many times. This chain uses TRBV25-1 with TRBJ1-1, with D unresolved. The CDR3 runs 14 residues. CDR1 is MGHDK, CDR2 SYGVNS, per germline. Deletions cut 6 bases from V and 5 bases from J, with 16 bases between. CDR3 nucleotide sequence: TGTGCCAGCAGCCCAGTTGATCCGAGGACTGAAGCTTTCTTT. Protein sequence: CASSPVDPRTEAFF.

This clonotype was counted at least ten times. The chain joins TRBV10-3 to TRBJ1-5; 10 bases fit TRBD1. J gave up 5 bases and V 10 bases, and 5 bases lay outside the gene matches. The CDR3 covers 13 residues. Germline CDR1 and CDR2: ENHRY and SYGVKD. CDR3 sequence: CATGTGDYQPQHF. DNA of the CDR3: TGTGCCACTGGGACAGGGGATTATCAGCCCCAGCATTTT.

The chain is built from TRBV3-1 and TRBJ2-7; D remains unclear. The CDR3 is made up of 14 amino acids. Germline V gene lookup returns CDR1 LGHDT and CDR2 YNNKEL (reference sequence). The V end was cut by 4 bases, the J end by 6 bases, with 16 bases between. CDR3: CASSPSPAPVEQYF. The CDR3 region has the DNA TGTGCCAGCAGCCCCTCGCCGGCGCCTGTCGAGCAGTACTTC.

A few counts support this clonotype. The CDR3 region is CASSVQREGYTF. In DNA, the CDR3 is TGTGCCAGCAGTGTTCAGCGGGAAGGCTACACCTTC. This chain joins TRBV2 and TRBJ1-2; the D is unclear. CDR3 length: 12 amino acids. Trimming shortened V by 4 bases and J by 8 bases, and 11 bases separated the two germline ends. Germline V lookup: CDR1 SNHLY, CDR2 FYNNEI.

This clonotype has ten or more counts. The chain carries TRBV12-3 or TRBV12-4 and TRBJ2-2, with 10 bases that match TRBD1. The ends lost 7 bases at V and 6 bases at J; junction bases unmatched: 8. This CDR3 has 15 residues. The DNA for the CDR3 is TGTGCCAGCACCCAACGGGGGACAGGGGCCGGGGAGCTGTTTTTT. It encodes CASTQRGTGAGELFF.

The CDR3 bases are TGTGCCAGCAGCTCACGGAGGGGGGTCTATGGCTACACCTTC. Translated: CASSSRRGVYGYTF. J is TRBJ1-2 and V is TRBV3-1; a weak D match, TRBD1 (6 bases). The V gene lost 5 bases and the J gene lost 4 bases, with 14 bases spanning the gap. The length of the CDR3 is 14 residues. Germline V gives CDR1 LGHDT, CDR2 YNNKEL (reference sequence).

Turning to this clonotype: A read error may explain this, as a much larger clone is one base away. V and J are TRBV5-1 and TRBJ2-5; TRBD2 is a possible D gene (6 bases). CDR3 length equals 15 residues. CDR1 and CDR2 from the germline V gene are SGHRS and YFSETQ. The CDR3 loop is CASSLSSSDQEAQYF. The CDR3 DNA reads as TGCGCCAGCAGCCTGTCGTCTAGCGACCAAGAGGCCCAGTACTTC.